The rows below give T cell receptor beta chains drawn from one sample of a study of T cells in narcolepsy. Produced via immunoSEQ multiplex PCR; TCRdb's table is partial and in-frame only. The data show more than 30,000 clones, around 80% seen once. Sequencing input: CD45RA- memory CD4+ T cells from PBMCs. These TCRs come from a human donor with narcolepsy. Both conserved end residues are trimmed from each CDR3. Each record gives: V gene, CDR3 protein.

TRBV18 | ASSPNREQGGYT
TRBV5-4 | ASSLGGNNSPLH
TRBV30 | AWTIQYGSSYEQY
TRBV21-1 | ASSKGGGAGEKLF
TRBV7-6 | ASSSDPGTIGETQY
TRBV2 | ASSGGLLQETQY
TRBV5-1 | ASSFGAGYGYT
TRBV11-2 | ASSPIAGRDTQY
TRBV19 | ASSIIRMSNQPQH
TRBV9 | ASSPQAGGRETQY
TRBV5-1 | ASSSQQGHEQY
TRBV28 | ASAIRVLGSPLH
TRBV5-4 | ASSLPSGVTYEQY
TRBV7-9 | ASSLGVGKETQY
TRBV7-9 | ASSPGTATSGNTIY
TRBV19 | ASTSSGGATDTQY
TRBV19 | ATLGRTRGFGNTIY
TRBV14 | ASRRRLTGELF
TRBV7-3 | ASSLGTGINSPLH
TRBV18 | ASSRAGGGGTDTQY
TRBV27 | ASSPRDTSSYNEQF
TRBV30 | AWSGQVYNYGYT
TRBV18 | ASSDRETQY
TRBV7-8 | ASSLGGDTEAF
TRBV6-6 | ASTITGELF
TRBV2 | ASRVNGWTDTQY
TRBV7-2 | ASSPGGVDNQPQH
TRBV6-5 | ASKADTEAF
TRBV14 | ASSQDQGAAF
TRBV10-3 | ATTQGKRDQPQH
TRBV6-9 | ASRNDRVGEAF
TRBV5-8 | ASSWEGPTSSYNSPLH
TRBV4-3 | ASSQVPRAGRNEKLF
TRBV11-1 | ASSPAAGGSNYGYT
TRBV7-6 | ASSAGLLLNTEAF
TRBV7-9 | ASLAMGVNSYNEQF
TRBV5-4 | ASRGQGGIPDTQY
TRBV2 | ASSEVSDTEAF
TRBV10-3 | AITPRVTDTQY
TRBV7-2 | ASRPMNTEAF
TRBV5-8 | ASSLTGFVGTEAF
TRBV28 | ASSLSGRENTIY
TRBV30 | AWSLRSVENQPQH
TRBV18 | ASSPPSVGSYNSPLH
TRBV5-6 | ASRAQGPTEAF
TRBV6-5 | ASHRGADTEAF
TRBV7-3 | ASSPRGRASTDTQY
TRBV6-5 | ASSYSGGGNTIY
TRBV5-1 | ASSLDSQAAGELF
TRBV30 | AHGRGRDTEAF
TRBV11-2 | ASSPNMGARLHSPLH
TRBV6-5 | ASSDRGGRTEAF
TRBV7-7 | ASSLASSNEQF
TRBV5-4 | ASSLARLDLSRNEQF
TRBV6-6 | ASSFDNEQF
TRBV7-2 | ATKGPGGIGELF
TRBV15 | ATSRDLSTEAF
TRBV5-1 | ASSQGQVDSTEAF